The 5 T cell receptor beta chains listed next were all sequenced from one sample in a study of blood T cell repertoires in COVID-19. Some clones are missing from TCRdb's copy, which holds only in-frame ones; the method was immunoSEQ multiplex PCR. This sample has fewer than 350,000 clones, with around 89% found just once. Sequences were obtained from peripheral blood. The receptors shown here come from a man aged 40-49 years with acute or convalescent COVID-19.

The chain joins TRBV9 to TRBJ2-3, with 8 positions matching TRBD1. From germline, CDR1 is SGDLS and CDR2 YYNGEE. This CDR3 has 15 residues. J gave up 1 base and V 2 bases, and 3 bases lay outside the gene matches. CDR3 sequence: CASSVQGAGTDTQYF. The CDR3 region has the DNA TGTGCCAGCAGCGTGCAGGGGGCCGGCACAGATACGCAGTATTTT.

This clone was seen a few times. V usage is TRBV19 and J usage is TRBJ1-6; perhaps TRBD1 as D (6 bases). The V and J ends lost 9 bases and 10 bases respectively, with 16 bases between them. The CDR3 covers 13 residues. From germline, CDR1 is LNHDA and CDR2 SQIVND (reference sequence). The CDR3 sequence is CASSPTGGSPLHF. The CDR3 DNA is TGTGCCAGCTCTCCGACAGGCGGGTCACCCCTCCACTTT.

This rearrangement joins TRBV9 to TRBJ2-7, with a tentative D call TRBD2 (5 bases). Germline lookup yields CDR1 SGDLS and CDR2 YYNGEE. This CDR3 is 14 amino acids long. V was shortened by 0 bases and J by 7 bases, with 14 bases between the two germline ends. CDR3 DNA sequence: TGTGCCAGCAGCGTAGATGAGGGATTGCGGGAGCAGTACTTC. Protein sequence: CASSVDEGLREQYF. Filled out from reference TRBV9 and TRBJ2-7, the complete variable domain reads DSGVTQTPKHLITATGQRVTLRCSPRSGDLSVYWYQQSLDQGLQFLIQYYNGEERAKGNILERFSAQQFPDLHSELNLSSLELGDSALYFCASSVDEGLREQYFGPGTRLTVT.

This chain connects TRBV12-5 to TRBJ1-6; TRBD1 agrees at 7 bases. The CDR3 length is 14 residues. The V and J ends lost 6 bases and 8 bases, in that order; junction bases with no gene match: 7. Germline V gene lookup returns CDR1 LGHNT and CDR2 FRNRAP. The CDR3 DNA reads TGTGCTAGTGGCCTCGGCGACAGGGATTCACCCCTCCACTTT. Residues: CASGLGDRDSPLHF.

V usage is TRBV10-3 and J usage is TRBJ2-3; weak D call: TRBD2 (7 bases). The germline V gene has CDR1 ENHRY and CDR2 SYGVKD. This CDR3 is built from 16 residues. With 7 bases removed from V and 7 bases from J, the gap between germline ends came to 24 bases. The CDR3 bases are TGTGCCATCATTTCTTTAAGGGGGGGGGCCCGAAATACGCAGTATTTT. Translated, it gives CAIISLRGGARNTQYF.